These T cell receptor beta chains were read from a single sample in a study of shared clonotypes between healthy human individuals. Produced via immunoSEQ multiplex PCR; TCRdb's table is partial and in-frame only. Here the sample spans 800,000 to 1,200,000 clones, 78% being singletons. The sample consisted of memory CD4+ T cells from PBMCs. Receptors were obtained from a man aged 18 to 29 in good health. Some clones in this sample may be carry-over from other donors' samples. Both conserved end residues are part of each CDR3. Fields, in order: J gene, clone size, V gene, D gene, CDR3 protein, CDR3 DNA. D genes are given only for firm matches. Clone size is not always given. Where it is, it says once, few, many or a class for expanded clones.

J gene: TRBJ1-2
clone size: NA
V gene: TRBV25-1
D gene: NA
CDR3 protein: CASSVGAYGYTF
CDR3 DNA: TGTGCCAGCAGTGTAGGGGCTTATGGCTACACCTTC

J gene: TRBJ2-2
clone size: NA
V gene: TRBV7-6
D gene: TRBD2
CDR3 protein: CASSLMGGAGVPGELFF
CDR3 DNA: TGTGCCAGCAGCTTAATGGGGGGAGCGGGAGTCCCCGGGGAGCTGTTTTTT

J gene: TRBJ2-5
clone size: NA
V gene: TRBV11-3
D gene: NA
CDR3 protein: CASSLGSQGETQYF
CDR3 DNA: TGTGCCAGCAGCTTAGGATCACAGGGAGAGACCCAGTACTTC

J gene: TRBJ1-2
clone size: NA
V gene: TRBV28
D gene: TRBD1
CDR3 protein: CASSRGDYGYTF
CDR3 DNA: TGTGCCAGCAGCAGGGGGGACTATGGCTACACCTTC

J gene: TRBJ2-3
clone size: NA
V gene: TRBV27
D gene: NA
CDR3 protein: CASSRRDTQYF
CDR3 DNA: TGTGCCAGCAGTCGCCGAGATACGCAGTATTTT

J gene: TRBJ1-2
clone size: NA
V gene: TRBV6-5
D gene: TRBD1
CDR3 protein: CASSYSWTGGRYPF
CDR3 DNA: TGTGCCAGCAGTTACTCGTGGACAGGGGGCCGTTATCCCTTC

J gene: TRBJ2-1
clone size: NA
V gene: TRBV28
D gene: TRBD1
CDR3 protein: CASSREQGAYNEQFF
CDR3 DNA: TGTGCCAGCAGCCGGGAACAGGGGGCGTACAATGAGCAGTTCTTC

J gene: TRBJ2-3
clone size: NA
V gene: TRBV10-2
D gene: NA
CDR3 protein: CASGGDTDTQYF
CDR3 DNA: TGCGCCAGCGGCGGGGATACAGATACGCAGTATTTT

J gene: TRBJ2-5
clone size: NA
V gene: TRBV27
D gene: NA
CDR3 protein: CASTGYFTQETQYF
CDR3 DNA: TGTGCCTCGACGGGCTACTTTACCCAAGAGACCCAGTACTTC

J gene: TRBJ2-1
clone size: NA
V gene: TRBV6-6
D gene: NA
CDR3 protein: CASSEGGLYYNEQFF
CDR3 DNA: TGTGCCAGCAGCGAGGGCGGTTTGTACTACAATGAGCAGTTCTTC

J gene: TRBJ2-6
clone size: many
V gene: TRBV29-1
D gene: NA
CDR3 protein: CSVRQGANVLTF
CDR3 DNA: TGCAGCGTAAGACAGGGGGCCAACGTCCTGACTTTC

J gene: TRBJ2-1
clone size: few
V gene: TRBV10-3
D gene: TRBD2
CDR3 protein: CAISGGAGGSDEQFF
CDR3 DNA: TGTGCCATCAGTGGTGGGGCTGGCGGGAGCGATGAGCAGTTCTTC

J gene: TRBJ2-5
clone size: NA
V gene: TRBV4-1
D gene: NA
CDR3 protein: CASSQLQAEETQYF
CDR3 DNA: TGCGCCAGCAGCCAATTACAGGCTGAAGAGACCCAGTACTTC

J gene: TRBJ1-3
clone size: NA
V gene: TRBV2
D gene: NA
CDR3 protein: CASSDTRGSGNTIYF
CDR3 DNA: TGTGCCAGCAGCGATACCCGGGGCTCTGGAAACACCATATATTTT

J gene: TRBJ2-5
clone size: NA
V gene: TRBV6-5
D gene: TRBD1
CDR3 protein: CASSSNRGQETQYF
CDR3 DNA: TGTGCCAGCAGCTCCAACAGGGGACAAGAGACCCAGTACTTC

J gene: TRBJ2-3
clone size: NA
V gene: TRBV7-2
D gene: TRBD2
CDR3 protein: CASSLTSGSRTDTQYF
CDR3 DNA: TGTGCCAGCAGCCTAACTAGCGGGAGCCGCACAGATACGCAGTATTTT

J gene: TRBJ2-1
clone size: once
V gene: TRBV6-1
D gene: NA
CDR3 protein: CASSEVGGLNEQFF
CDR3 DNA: TGTGCCAGCAGTGAAGTAGGGGGTCTGAATGAGCAGTTCTTC

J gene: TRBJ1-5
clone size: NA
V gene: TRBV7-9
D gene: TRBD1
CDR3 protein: CASSLGYRGSQPQHF
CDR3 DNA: TGTGCCAGCAGCTTAGGGTACAGGGGGTCTCAGCCCCAGCATTTT

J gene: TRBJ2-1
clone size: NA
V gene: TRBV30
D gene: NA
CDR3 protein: CAWTGNEQFF
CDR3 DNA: TGTGCCTGGACGGGCAATGAGCAGTTCTTC

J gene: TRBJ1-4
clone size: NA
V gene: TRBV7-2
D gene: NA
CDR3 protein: CASSPSNEKLFF
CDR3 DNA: TGTGCCAGCAGCCCCTCTAATGAAAAACTGTTTTTT

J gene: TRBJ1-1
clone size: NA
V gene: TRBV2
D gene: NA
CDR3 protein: CASSRLRGNTEAFF
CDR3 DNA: TGTGCCAGCAGTCGGTTGCGGGGGAACACTGAAGCTTTCTTT

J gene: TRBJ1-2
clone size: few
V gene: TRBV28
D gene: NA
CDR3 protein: CASSSPILQALLYGYTF
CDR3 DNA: TGTGCCAGCAGTTCCCCGATATTACAGGCCCTCCTTTATGGCTACACCTTC

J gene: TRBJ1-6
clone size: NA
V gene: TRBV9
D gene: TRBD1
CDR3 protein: CASSVAGSTGWDSPLHF
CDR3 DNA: TGTGCCAGCAGCGTAGCGGGGTCGACAGGGTGGGATTCACCCCTCCACTTT

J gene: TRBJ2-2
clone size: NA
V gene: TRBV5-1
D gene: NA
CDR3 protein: CASSGEGGELFF
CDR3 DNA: TGCGCCAGCAGCGGCGAGGGCGGGGAGCTGTTTTTT

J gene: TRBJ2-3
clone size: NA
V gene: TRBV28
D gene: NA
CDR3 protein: CASSFTASAPDVSTDTQYF
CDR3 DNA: TGTGCCAGCAGTTTCACCGCTAGCGCGCCAGATGTTAGCACAGATACGCAGTATTTT

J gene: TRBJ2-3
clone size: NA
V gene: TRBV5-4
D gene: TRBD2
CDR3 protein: CASSPGTSSDTQYF
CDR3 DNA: TGTGCCAGCAGCCCCGGGACTAGCTCAGATACGCAGTATTTT

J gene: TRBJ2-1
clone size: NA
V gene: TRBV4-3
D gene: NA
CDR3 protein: CASSQDWQGNEQFF
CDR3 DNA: TGCGCCAGCAGCCAAGATTGGCAGGGCAATGAGCAGTTCTTC

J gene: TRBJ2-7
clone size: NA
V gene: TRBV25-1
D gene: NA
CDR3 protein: CASSEFISGYEQYF
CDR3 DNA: TGTGCCAGCAGTGAATTCATTAGCGGCTACGAGCAGTACTTC